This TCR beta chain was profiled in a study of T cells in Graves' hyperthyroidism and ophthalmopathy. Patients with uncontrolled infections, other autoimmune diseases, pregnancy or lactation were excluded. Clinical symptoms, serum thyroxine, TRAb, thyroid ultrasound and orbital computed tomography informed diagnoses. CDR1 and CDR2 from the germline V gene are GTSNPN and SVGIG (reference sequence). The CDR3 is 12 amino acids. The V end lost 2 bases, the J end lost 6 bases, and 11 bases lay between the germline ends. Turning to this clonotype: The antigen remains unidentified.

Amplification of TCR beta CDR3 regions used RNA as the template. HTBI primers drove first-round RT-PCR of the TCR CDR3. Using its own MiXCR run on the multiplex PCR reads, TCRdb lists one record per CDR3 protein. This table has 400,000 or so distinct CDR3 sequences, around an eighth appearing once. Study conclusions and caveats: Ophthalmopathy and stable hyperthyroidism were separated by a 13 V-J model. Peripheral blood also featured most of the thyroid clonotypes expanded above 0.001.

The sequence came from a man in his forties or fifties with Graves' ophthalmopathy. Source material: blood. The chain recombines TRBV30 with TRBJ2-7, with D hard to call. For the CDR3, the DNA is TGTGCCTGGAGTCGGGCTGGTACCGAGCAGTACTTC. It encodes CAWSRAGTEQYF.